This entry lists 10 T cell receptor beta chains sequenced from one sample in a study of cytomegalovirus exposure and HLA in healthy donors. 60 Vbeta and 13 Jbeta primers were used in PCR. Only in-frame clones appear in the TCRdb table, and some are missing; sequencing was by immunoSEQ multiplex PCR. Of about 190,000 clones in the sample, around three quarters were seen once. Sample: PBMCs. These receptors all come from a boy between 5 and 17 years old in good health and CMV-seronegative.

The rearrangement joins TRBV4-1 to TRBJ2-1; a weak D match, TRBD2 (5 bases). The CDR3 is made up of 13 amino acids. The germline V and J ends were trimmed by 5 bases and 4 bases, with 9 bases remaining between them. Germline values: CDR1 MGHRA, CDR2 YSYEKL. The CDR3 loop reads CASSEGPYNEQFF. CDR3 bases: TGCGCCAGCAGCGAGGGCCCATACAATGAGCAGTTCTTC.

The chain carries TRBV11-1 and TRBJ1-2; D unresolved. The CDR3 covers 14 residues. V was shortened by 0 bases and J by 2 bases, with 7 bases between the two germline ends. Germline CDR1 and CDR2: SGHAT and FQDESV (reference sequence). CDR3 DNA sequence: TGTGCCAGCAGCTTAGCGCCGGGAAACTATGGCTACACCTTC. This translates into CASSLAPGNYGYTF.

The rearrangement joins TRBV12-5 to TRBJ2-7; a weak D match, TRBD1 (6 bases). The germline gives CDR1 LGHNT, CDR2 FRNRAP. The V and J ends lost 10 bases and 2 bases respectively, with 12 bases between them. The CDR3 spans 12 residues. The CDR3 loop reads CATQGVPYEQYF. CDR3 sequence (DNA): TGTGCTACACAGGGAGTTCCCTACGAGCAGTACTTC.

V usage is TRBV12-5 and J usage is TRBJ1-1; maybe TRBD1 (6 bases). Trimming left V 0 bases short and J 0 bases short, with 14 bases between. CDR3 length equals 17 residues. Per the germline V gene, CDR1 is LGHNT and CDR2 is FRNRAP. The CDR3 DNA is TGTGCTAGTGGTTTGGTATTAGCGGGACACCTGAACACTGAAGCTTTCTTT. This translates into CASGLVLAGHLNTEAFF.

This chain joins TRBV5-1 and TRBJ2-7; 8 positions agree with TRBD1. V shed 3 bases and J 4 bases; nucleotides not matched to a gene: 0. Germline assignment: CDR1 SGHRS and CDR2 YFSETQ. The CDR3 extends over 12 amino acids. CDR3 in amino acids: CASSWTGYEQYF. DNA of the CDR3: TGCGCCAGCAGCTGGACAGGGTACGAGCAGTACTTC.

The chain joins TRBV28 to TRBJ2-4; a possible D gene is TRBD2 (6 bases). V was pared by 7 bases and J by 2 bases, with 12 bases between. There are 14 residues in the CDR3. Germline CDR1 MDHEN, CDR2 SYDVKM. In DNA form, the CDR3 reads TGTGCCAGCATGGCTAGCGCTACCAAAAACATTCAGTACTTC. Protein: CASMASATKNIQYF.

The V call is TRBV1, the J call TRBJ2-5; the table gives TRBD2 as D, unverified against the DNA. TRBV1 constitutes a pseudogene. There are 14 residues in the CDR3. CDR3: CTSSKDFGPETQYF. The CDR3 coding sequence is TGCACCAGCAGCAAGGACTTCGGCCCTGAGACCCAGTACTTC.

This clone was recorded once. This chain links TRBV6-5 with TRBJ2-7, with TRBD1 matching 9 bases. This CDR3 has 14 residues. Per germline, CDR1 MNHEY and CDR2 SVGAGI. With V trimmed by 7 bases and J by 5 bases, 9 bases remained unmatched. CDR3 coding DNA: TGTGCCAGCAATACCGACAGGGGGAGGAACGAGCAGTACTTC. This codes for CASNTDRGRNEQYF.

This clone was found a few times. V and J are TRBV11-3 and TRBJ1-2, with TRBD1 matching over 8 bases. Per the germline V gene, CDR1 is SGHNT and CDR2 is YENEEA. The CDR3 consists of 13 residues. V was pared by 5 bases and J by 7 bases, with 6 bases of the junction left unmatched. The CDR3 sequence is CASSMTGAGGYTF. CDR3 DNA sequence: TGTGCCAGCAGCATGACAGGGGCAGGTGGCTACACCTTC.

The rearrangement links TRBV18 to TRBJ1-3; D is unclear. V dropped 3 bases and J dropped 8 bases, with 11 bases sitting between them. The CDR3 length is 13 residues. Germline loops: CDR1 KGHSH, CDR2 LQKENI. The CDR3 DNA sequence: TGTGCCAGCTCACCCCGCCTGGGAGACACCATATATTTT. It is translated as CASSPRLGDTIYF.